The T cell receptor (beta chain) under discussion was sequenced for a study of monozygotic twins with inflammatory bowel disease. TCRdb reprocessed the 5' RACE reads and reports one entry per CDR3 protein, with no DNA. This listing includes fewer than 550,000 distinct CDR3 sequences. A roughly 2.5 ml blood sample was drawn per donor. This CDR3 spans 15 amino acids. CDR1 and CDR2 from the germline V gene are MNHEY and SMNVEV (reference sequence). The sample taken for sequencing was blood. This TCR was sampled from a human donor with ulcerative colitis or Crohn's disease, or a healthy co-twin of an affected twin (not recorded which). The rearrangement links TRBV27 to TRBJ2-1. The CDR3 protein is CASSLSWFSYNEQFF.